This TCR beta chain originates from a study of T cell repertoires in ileal Crohn's disease (dated by TCRdb to between 2017 and 2020). A note on the overall study: At the time of surgery, approximately 35% of patients were active smokers, and the median duration of disease was roughly 8.3 years. About half of the patients received postoperative therapy: fewer than 12 received thiopurines and roughly 17 received anti-TNF agents. Every patient underwent surgery because of a complication, which was stricturing disease in around 61% and penetrating disease in about 39%. A Rutgeerts score above i0 was used to define endoscopic postoperative recurrence. A total of some 150 mucosal samples from 57 patients were sequenced, collected from several sites on the surgical specimen and at postoperative endoscopy. The study was conducted in parallel with a multicentre cohort that was designed to identify predictors of early endoscopic recurrence following ileocolonic resection. A prospective multicentre cohort supplied the 45 to 60 Crohn's disease patients whose TCR repertoires were analysed. General findings and caveats noted by the study authors: Endoscopic recurrence was linked to a higher percentage of high-frequency clones at surgery, and recurrence occurred in every patient whose clonality exceeded 26.8% (18/57). Mucosal CD4 and CD8 T cells were sorted and sequenced only in a subgroup of patients, the size of which was not stated. Compared with CD4 T cells, sorted CD8 T cells held more high-frequency clones, which suggests that the mucosal expansions were mostly CD8. Patients who were active smokers at surgery had a significantly higher proportion of clonal expansions than non-smokers (about 27% vs 20%, p=0.02).

This clone was counted a single time. Its binding antigen is unknown. There are no base qualities to consult, and no much larger clone falls within one base. Around 460 nanograms of biopsy DNA per sample were submitted for commercial TCRB immunosequencing. Adaptive Biotechnology amplified the CDR3 regions from genomic DNA with a two-step multiplex PCR designed to control amplification bias. The first PCR used primers for every V and J gene segment; the second PCR added barcodes and Illumina adapters. An Illumina instrument was used to sequence the CDR3 libraries. In the authors' own workflow: Analysis combined the vendor-provided pipelines with custom analysis of raw data in R/Bioconductor under R version 3.3.0. Clonality, ranging from 0 to 1, was calculated as the inverse of the normalised Shannon entropy of all productive clones. High-frequency clones were defined as the repertoire share of the top 100 clones, retaining only clones passing a 95% confidence test. Repertoire diversity was measured with the Simpson index, and overlap between samples was measured with the Morisita-Horn index. In TCRdb, the immuneACCESS table is reduced to in-frame sequences with V and J assigned. These tables do not hold every clone; where another copy was compared, an unresolved V gene accounts for under half, and the others remain unexplained. V and J calls plus clone size are reproduced from that table; the DNA served to infer D and trimming. Recorded for this sample are roughly 3,800 clones; around 74% of them occurred a single time. In total, the top ten clones hold about 12% of the sample.

V loses 8 bases, J loses 8 bases, and the germline ends lie 13 bases apart. As encoded in the germline V gene, CDR1 is SGHTA while CDR2 is FQGTGA. Measured from the cysteine to the phenylalanine, the CDR3 is 13 residues long. The entry retains the CDR3 DNA only, 39 bases that are in frame from base 1. To be eligible, patients had to be adults with ileal or ileocolonic Crohn's disease and an indication for ileocolonic resection. Whole ileal mucosal biopsies were kept frozen at -80 degrees C prior to DNA extraction. A TRizol-based method was used to extract genomic DNA from the frozen whole biopsies, and the DNA was quantified with a NanoDrop 2000 spectrophotometer.

The sequencing input was ileal tissue. The receptor was isolated from an adult with Crohn's disease. The rearrangement combines TRBV7-3 with TRBJ1-6; a confident D gene designation cannot be given. The nucleotides are TGTGCCAGCGGAACGGGGATTGATTCACCCCTCCACTTT. Its coded protein is CASGTGIDSPLHF.